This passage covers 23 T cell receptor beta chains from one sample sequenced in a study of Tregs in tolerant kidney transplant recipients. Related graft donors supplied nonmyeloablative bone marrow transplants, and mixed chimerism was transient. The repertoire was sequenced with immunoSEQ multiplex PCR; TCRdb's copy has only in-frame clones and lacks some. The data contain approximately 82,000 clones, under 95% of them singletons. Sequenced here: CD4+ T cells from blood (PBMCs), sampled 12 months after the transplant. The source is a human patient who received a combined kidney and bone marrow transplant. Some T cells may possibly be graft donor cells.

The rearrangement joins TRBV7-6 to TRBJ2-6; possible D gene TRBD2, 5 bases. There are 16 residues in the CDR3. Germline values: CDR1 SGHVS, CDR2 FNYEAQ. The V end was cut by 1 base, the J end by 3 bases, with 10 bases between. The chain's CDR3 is CASSLVSGLGANVLTF. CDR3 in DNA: TGTGCCAGCAGCTTAGTTTCTGGACTTGGGGCCAACGTCCTGACTTTC.

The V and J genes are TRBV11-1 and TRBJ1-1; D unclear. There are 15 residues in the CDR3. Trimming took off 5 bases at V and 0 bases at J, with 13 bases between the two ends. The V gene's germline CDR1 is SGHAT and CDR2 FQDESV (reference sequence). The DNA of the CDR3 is TGTGCCAGCAGCCCACGCGGGAGAATGAACACTGAAGCTTTCTTT. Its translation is CASSPRGRMNTEAFF. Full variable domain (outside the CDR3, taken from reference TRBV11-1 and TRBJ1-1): EAEVAQSPRYKITEKSQAVAFWCDPISGHATLYWYRQILGQGPELLVQFQDESVVDDSQLPKDRFSAERLKGVDSTLKIQPAELGDSAMYLCASSPRGRMNTEAFFGQGTRLTVV.

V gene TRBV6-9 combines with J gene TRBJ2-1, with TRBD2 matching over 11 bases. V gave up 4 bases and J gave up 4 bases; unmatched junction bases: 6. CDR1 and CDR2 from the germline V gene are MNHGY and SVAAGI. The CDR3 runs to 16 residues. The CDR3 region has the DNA TGTGCCAGCAGTTTGGTGGGACTAGCGGTTTACAATGAGCAGTTCTTC. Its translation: CASSLVGLAVYNEQFF.

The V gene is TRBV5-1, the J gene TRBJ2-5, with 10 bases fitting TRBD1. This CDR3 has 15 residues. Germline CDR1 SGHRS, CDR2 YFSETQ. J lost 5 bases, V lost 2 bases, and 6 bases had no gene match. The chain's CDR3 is CASSLTGTGDETQYF. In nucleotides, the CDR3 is TGCGCCAGCAGCTTAACCGGGACAGGGGACGAGACCCAGTACTTC.

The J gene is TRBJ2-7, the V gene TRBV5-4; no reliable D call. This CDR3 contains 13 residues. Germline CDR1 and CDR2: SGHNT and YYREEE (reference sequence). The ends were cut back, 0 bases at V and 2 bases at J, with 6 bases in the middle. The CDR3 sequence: CASSLGPAYEQYF. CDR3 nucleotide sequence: TGTGCCAGCAGCTTGGGGCCAGCCTACGAGCAGTACTTC.

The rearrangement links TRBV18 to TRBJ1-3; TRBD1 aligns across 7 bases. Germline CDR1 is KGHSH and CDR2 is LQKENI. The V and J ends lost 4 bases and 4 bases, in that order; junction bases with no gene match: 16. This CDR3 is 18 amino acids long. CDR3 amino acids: CASSRAIYDRVKGNTIYF. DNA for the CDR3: TGTGCCAGCTCACGTGCTATCTACGACAGGGTGAAAGGAAACACCATATATTTT.

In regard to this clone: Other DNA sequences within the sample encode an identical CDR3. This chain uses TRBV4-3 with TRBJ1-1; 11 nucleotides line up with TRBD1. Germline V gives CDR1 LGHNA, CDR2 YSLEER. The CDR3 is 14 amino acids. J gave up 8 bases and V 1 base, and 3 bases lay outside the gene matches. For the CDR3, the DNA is TGCGCCAGCAGCCAAGGGACAGGGGGCTCCGAAGCTTTCTTT. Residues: CASSQGTGGSEAFF.

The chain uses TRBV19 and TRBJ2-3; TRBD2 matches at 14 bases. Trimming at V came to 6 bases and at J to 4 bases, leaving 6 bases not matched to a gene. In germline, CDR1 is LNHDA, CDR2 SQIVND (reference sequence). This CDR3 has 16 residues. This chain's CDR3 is CASRLRLAGGPDTQYF. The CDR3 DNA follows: TGTGCCAGTAGACTTCGACTAGCGGGGGGGCCAGATACGCAGTATTTT. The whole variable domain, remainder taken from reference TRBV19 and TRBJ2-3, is DGGITQSPKYLFRKEGQNVTLSCEQNLNHDAMYWYRQDPGQGLRLIYYSQIVNDFQKGDIAEGYSVSREKKESFPLTVTSAQKNPTAFYLCASRLRLAGGPDTQYFGPGTRLTVL.

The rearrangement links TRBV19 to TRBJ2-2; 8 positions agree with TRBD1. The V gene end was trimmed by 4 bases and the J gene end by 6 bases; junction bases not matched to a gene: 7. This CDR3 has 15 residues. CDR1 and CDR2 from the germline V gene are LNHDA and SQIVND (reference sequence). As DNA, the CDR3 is TGTGCCAGTAGTACGACAGGGGTAGGGGCCGGGGAGCTGTTTTTT. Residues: CASSTTGVGAGELFF.

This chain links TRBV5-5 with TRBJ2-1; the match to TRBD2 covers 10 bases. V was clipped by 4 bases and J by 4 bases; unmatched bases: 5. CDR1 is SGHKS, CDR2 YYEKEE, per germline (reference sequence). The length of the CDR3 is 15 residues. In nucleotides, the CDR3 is TGTGCCAGCAGCCTATTAGCGGGGGGTTACAATGAGCAGTTCTTC. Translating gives CASSLLAGGYNEQFF.

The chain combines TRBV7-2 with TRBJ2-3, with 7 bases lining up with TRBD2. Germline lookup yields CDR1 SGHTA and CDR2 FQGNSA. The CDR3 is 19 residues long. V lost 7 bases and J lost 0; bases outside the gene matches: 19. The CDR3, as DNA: TGTGCCAGCACCCGAAATGGACTAGTAACCACTAAAAGCACAGATACGCAGTATTTT. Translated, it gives CASTRNGLVTTKSTDTQYF.

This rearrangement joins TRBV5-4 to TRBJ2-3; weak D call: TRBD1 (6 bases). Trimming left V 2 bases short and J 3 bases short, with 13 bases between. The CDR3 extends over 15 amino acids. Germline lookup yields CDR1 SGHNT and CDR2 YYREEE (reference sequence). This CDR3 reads CASSFVRGGTDTQYF. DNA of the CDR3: TGTGCCAGCAGCTTTGTTCGAGGGGGAACAGATACGCAGTATTTT.

The CDR3 region has the DNA TGTGCCAGCAGTTTCAGGGGCGGCATTGAAGCTTTCTTT. Residues: CASSFRGGIEAFF. The chain is built from TRBV2 and TRBJ1-1, with D maybe TRBD1 (6 bases). The CDR3 sequence is 13 residues long. V was trimmed by 5 bases and J by 7 bases, leaving 14 bases between them. Germline CDR1 reads SNHLY; CDR2 reads FYNNEI.

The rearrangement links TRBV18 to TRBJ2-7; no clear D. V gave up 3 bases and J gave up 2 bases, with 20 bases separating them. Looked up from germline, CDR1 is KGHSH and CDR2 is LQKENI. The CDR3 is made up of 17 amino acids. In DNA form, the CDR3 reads TGTGCCAGCTCACCCCCCCCGACAACAGTAATTCCCTACGAGCAGTACTTC. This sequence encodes CASSPPPTTVIPYEQYF.

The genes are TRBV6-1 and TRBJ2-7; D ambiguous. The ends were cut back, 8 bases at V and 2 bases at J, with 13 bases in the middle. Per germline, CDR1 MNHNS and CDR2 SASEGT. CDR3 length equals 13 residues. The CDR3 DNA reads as TGTGCCAGCGTTCGGAGCATCGCCTACGAGCAGTACTTC. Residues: CASVRSIAYEQYF.

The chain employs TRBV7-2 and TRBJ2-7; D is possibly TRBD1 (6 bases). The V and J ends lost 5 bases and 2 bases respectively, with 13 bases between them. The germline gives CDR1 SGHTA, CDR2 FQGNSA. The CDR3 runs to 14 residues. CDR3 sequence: CASSLWTVTYEQYF. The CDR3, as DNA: TGTGCCAGCAGCCTATGGACAGTAACCTACGAGCAGTACTTC. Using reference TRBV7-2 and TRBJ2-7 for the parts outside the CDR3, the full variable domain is GAGVSQSPSNKVTEKGKDVELRCDPISGHTALYWYRQSLGQGLEFLIYFQGNSAPDKSGLPSDRFSAERTGGSVSTLTIQRTQQEDSAVYLCASSLWTVTYEQYFGPGTRLTVT.

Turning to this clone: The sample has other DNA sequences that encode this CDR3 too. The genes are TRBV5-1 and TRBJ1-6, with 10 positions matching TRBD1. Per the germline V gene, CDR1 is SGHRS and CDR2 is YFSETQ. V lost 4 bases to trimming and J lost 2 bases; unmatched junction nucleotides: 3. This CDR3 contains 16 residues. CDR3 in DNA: TGCGCCAGCAGCGGGGACAGGGGAGCCTATAATTCACCCCTCCACTTT. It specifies CASSGDRGAYNSPLHF.

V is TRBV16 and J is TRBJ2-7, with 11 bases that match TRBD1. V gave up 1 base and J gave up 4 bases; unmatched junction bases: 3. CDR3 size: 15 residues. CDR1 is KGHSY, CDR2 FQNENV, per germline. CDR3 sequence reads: CASSQLGTGGYEQYF. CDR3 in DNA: TGTGCCAGCAGCCAATTGGGGACAGGGGGTTACGAGCAGTACTTC.

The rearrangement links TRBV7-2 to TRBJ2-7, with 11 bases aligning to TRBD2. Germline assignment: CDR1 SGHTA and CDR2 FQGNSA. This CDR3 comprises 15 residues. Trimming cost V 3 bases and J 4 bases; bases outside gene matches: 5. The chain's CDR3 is CASSLDRTSGYEQYF. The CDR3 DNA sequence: TGTGCCAGCAGCTTGGATCGGACTAGCGGGTACGAGCAGTACTTC.

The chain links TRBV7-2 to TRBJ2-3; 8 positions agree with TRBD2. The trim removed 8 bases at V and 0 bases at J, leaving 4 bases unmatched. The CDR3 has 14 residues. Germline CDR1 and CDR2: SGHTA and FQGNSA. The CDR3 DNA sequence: TGTGCCAGCTTGGGCGGGGGGAGCACAGATACGCAGTATTTT. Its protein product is CASLGGGSTDTQYF.

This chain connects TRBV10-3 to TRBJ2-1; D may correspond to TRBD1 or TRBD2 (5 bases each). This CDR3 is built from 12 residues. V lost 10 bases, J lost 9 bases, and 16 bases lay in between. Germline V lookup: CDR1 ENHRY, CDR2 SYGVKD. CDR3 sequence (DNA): TGTGCCACCAGGGACCGGACAATTGAGCAGTTCTTC. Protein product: CATRDRTIEQFF.

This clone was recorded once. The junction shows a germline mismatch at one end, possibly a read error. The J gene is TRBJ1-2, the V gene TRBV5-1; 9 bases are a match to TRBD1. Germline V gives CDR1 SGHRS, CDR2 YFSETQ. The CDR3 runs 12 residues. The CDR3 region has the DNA TGCGCCAGCAGCGTAAACCGGGACAGGGCTATCTTC. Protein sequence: CASSVNRDRAIF.

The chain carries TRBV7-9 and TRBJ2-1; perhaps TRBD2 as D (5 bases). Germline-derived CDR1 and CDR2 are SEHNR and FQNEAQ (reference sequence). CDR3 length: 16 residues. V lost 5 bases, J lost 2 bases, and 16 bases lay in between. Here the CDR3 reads CASSPLLGSAYNEQFF. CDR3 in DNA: TGTGCCAGCAGCCCCCTGCTGGGGAGCGCCTACAATGAGCAGTTCTTC.